The 4 T cell receptor beta chains below come from one sample, sequenced in a study of T cells in tuberculosis. Profiling relied on immunoSEQ multiplex PCR, and the TCRdb table lists in-frame clones only, not all of them. The sample includes about 31,000 clones, approximately 97% of them seen just once. The sample comprised PBMCs. The receptors derive from a donor aged 10-29 years with latent tuberculosis or without tuberculosis infection.

The CDR3 loop is CASTGRAETQYF. The DNA of the CDR3 is TGTGCCAGCACGGGCAGGGCGGAGACCCAGTACTTC. This chain connects TRBV2 to TRBJ2-5; weak D call: TRBD1 (5 bases). The CDR3 runs 12 residues. V lost 7 bases and J 5 bases, leaving 11 bases between the germline ends. Germline V gives CDR1 SNHLY, CDR2 FYNNEI.

This clone was counted only a few times. This chain joins TRBV5-1 and TRBJ2-7, with D possibly being TRBD1 (5 bases). The germline V and J ends were trimmed by 2 bases and 5 bases, with 14 bases remaining between them. The CDR3 contains 14 residues. CDR1 is SGHRS and CDR2 is YFSETQ in the germline V gene. This CDR3 reads CASSFRPGPNEQYF. CDR3 sequence (DNA): TGCGCCAGCAGCTTCCGCCCAGGGCCGAACGAGCAGTACTTC.

The V gene is TRBV12-5, the J gene TRBJ2-1; 13 bases line up with TRBD2. The CDR3 contains 17 residues. Germline-derived CDR1 and CDR2 are LGHNT and FRNRAP. V lost 0 bases and J lost 6; bases outside the gene matches: 5. The CDR3: CASGLVLAGGLPNEQFF. DNA of the CDR3: TGTGCTAGTGGTTTGGTACTAGCGGGAGGGCTACCCAATGAGCAGTTCTTC.

The V call is TRBV6-1, the J call TRBJ2-5; D is possibly TRBD1 (6 bases). The germline CDR1 and CDR2 sequences are MNHNS and SASEGT. The CDR3 runs 14 residues. V lost 6 bases and J lost 4, with 15 bases in between. The CDR3 DNA sequence: TGTGCCAGCAGCCCAAGAGGACAGCGAGAGACCCAGTACTTC. Its translation: CASSPRGQRETQYF.